This TCR beta chain was identified in a study of shared clonotypes between healthy human individuals. The test was conducted at deep level. The table came from immunoSEQ multiplex PCR; TCRdb's copy has only in-frame clones and leaves some out. This table holds about a million clones, about 80% found once. V was pared by 4 bases and J by 4 bases, with 8 bases between. CDR1 and CDR2 from the germline V gene are SGHRS and YFSETQ. The CDR3 consists of 13 residues. Findings and limits, study-wide: Sequencing depth was a factor that was expected to affect clonotype sharing among donors. Inspection by rarefaction showed sorted-subset sequencing to be incomplete despite large depth.

Comments on this clone: Its specificity is not known.

This chain joins TRBV5-1 and TRBJ2-2; D might be TRBD2 (5 bases). The origin of this receptor is a man aged 18 to 30 in good health. Some clones in this sample may be carry-over from other donors' samples. The sample comprised memory CD4+ T cells from PBMCs. As for subset: CD45RA-negative fraction. Here the CDR3 reads CASSVASTGELFF. CDR3 sequence (DNA): TGCGCCAGCAGCGTAGCGTCCACCGGGGAGCTGTTTTTT. Complete variable domain (other parts from reference TRBV5-1 and TRBJ2-2): KAGVTQTPRYLIKTRGQQVTLSCSPISGHRSVSWYQQTPGQGLQFLFEYFSETQRNKGNFPGRFSGRQFSNSRSEMNVSTLELGDSALYLCASSVASTGELFFGEGSRLTVL.